The rows below give T cell receptor beta chains drawn from one sample of a study of T cells after yellow fever vaccination. TCRdb reanalysed the 5' RACE reads using MiXCR and keeps one entry per CDR3 protein. The repertoire holds about 320,000 distinct CDR3 sequences, with around 4.3% as singletons. The sequences come from PBMCs, collected 15 days after the yellow fever booster vaccination. The receptors derive from a man between 18 and 29 years old who received the YFV17D yellow fever vaccine. The CDR3 runs from the conserved cysteine through the conserved F or W. The D gene is left open where the match is weak. Rows may omit the clone size; those that give it use once, few, many or a size class.

V	J	D	size	CDR3	DNA
TRBV5-1	TRBJ1-6	-	few	CASSPEPNSPLHF	TGCGCCAGCAGCCCAGAACCTAATTCACCCCTCCACTTT
TRBV9	TRBJ2-1	TRBD2	few	CASGSGGSLNEQFF	TGTGCCAGCGGTAGCGGGGGGTCTCTCAATGAGCAGTTCTTC
TRBV6-2/TRBV6-3	TRBJ1-2	TRBD1	few	CASRRDSFYGYTF	TGTGCCAGCAGGAGGGACAGTTTCTATGGCTACACCTTC
TRBV29-1	TRBJ1-3	-	few	CSVVSGARLSGNTIYF	TGCAGCGTTGTGTCGGGTGCGAGGCTCTCTGGAAACACCATATATTTT
TRBV18	TRBJ1-2	TRBD1	few	CASSPTEGAWYGYTF	TGTGCCAGCTCCCCCACGGAGGGGGCTTGGTATGGCTACACCTTC
TRBV19	TRBJ1-2	-	many	CASSPGLGYGYTF	TGTGCCAGTAGTCCGGGACTGGGCTATGGCTACACCTTC
TRBV7-7	TRBJ2-2	-	-	CASSSGPGNTGELFF	TGTGCTAGCAGCTCTGGGCCGGGGAACACCGGGGAGCTGTTTTTT
TRBV24-1	TRBJ2-5	-	-	CATSDSRTVETQYF	TGTGCCACCAGTGATTCCAGGACGGTCGAGACCCAGTACTTC
TRBV12-3/TRBV12-4	TRBJ2-3	-	many	CASSLITDTQYF	TGTGCCAGCAGTTTAATCACAGATACGCAGTATTTT
TRBV5-1	TRBJ2-1	-	many	CASSRLVNEQFF	TGCGCCAGCAGCAGACTAGTAAATGAGCAGTTCTTC
TRBV6-5	TRBJ1-5	TRBD1	many	CASSPQGASNQPQHF	TGTGCCAGCAGTCCCCAGGGGGCGAGTAATCAGCCCCAGCATTTT
TRBV7-9	TRBJ1-2	-	few	CASSSQGELPYGYTF	TGTGCCAGCAGCTCCCAAGGGGAACTCCCCTATGGCTACACCTTC
TRBV20-1	TRBJ1-2	-	few	CSARDLASGYTF	TGCAGTGCTAGAGATTTGGCGTCCGGCTACACCTTC
TRBV5-6	TRBJ2-7	TRBD1	few	CASSSGTGASYEQYF	TGTGCCAGCAGCTCTGGGACAGGTGCCTCCTACGAGCAGTACTTC
TRBV7-3	TRBJ2-3	TRBD2	many	CASSSPRFSGEVPDTQYF	TGTGCCAGCAGCTCACCGCGCTTTAGCGGGGAGGTCCCAGATACGCAGTATTTT
TRBV20-1	TRBJ2-3	-	-	CSAAGADTQYF	TGCAGTGCTGCGGGGGCGGATACGCAGTATTTT
TRBV6-4	TRBJ2-2	-	many	CASSVQAGNTGELFF	TGTGCCAGCAGTGTACAGGCAGGGAACACCGGGGAGCTGTTTTTT
TRBV4-1	TRBJ2-3	TRBD2	few	CASSQGVSGGSTDTQYF	TGCGCCAGCAGCCAAGGGGTTAGCGGGGGAAGCACAGATACGCAGTATTTT
TRBV7-3	TRBJ2-3	TRBD2	many	CASSSRGSGVADTQYF	TGTGCCAGCAGCTCCCGGGGTAGCGGGGTGGCAGATACGCAGTATTTT
TRBV7-9	TRBJ2-2	-	many	CASSSRTTNTGELFF	TGTGCCAGCAGCTCCAGGACTACTAACACCGGGGAGCTGTTTTTT
TRBV18	TRBJ2-1	-	many	CASSPIGDNEQFF	TGTGCCAGCTCACCTATCGGAGACAATGAGCAGTTCTTC
TRBV5-1	TRBJ2-7	TRBD1	many	CASSSSQGAHYEQYF	TGCGCCAGCAGCTCTTCACAGGGGGCGCACTACGAGCAGTACTTC
TRBV5-1	TRBJ2-3	TRBD2	many	CASSFAGGTDTQYF	TGTGCCAGCAGCTTCGCGGGGGGCACAGATACGCAGTATTTT
TRBV6-5	TRBJ2-5	TRBD2	few	CASSYSPGLGQTQYF	TGTGCCAGCAGTTATTCACCGGGACTAGGGCAGACCCAGTACTTC
TRBV6-2/TRBV6-3	TRBJ2-7	-	few	CASRLAHNYEQYF	TGTGCCAGCAGGCTAGCGCATAACTACGAGCAGTACTTC
TRBV12-3/TRBV12-4	TRBJ2-6	-	many	CASTKTPGANVLTF	TGTGCCAGCACCAAGACCCCTGGGGCCAACGTCCTGACTTTC
TRBV6-1	TRBJ2-7	TRBD1	-	CASSEQQGVYEQYF	TGTGCCAGCAGTGAACAGCAGGGGGTCTACGAGCAGTACTTC
TRBV7-9	TRBJ2-5	-	many	CATGGLEETQYF	TGTGCCACGGGTGGGCTAGAAGAGACCCAGTACTTC
TRBV5-1	TRBJ1-3	-	-	CASSLAGINSGNTIYF	TGCGCCAGCAGCTTGGCGGGGATTAACTCTGGAAACACCATATATTTT
TRBV28	TRBJ1-2	-	-	CASWSRPYGYTF	TGTGCCTCCTGGTCCAGGCCCTATGGCTACACCTTC
TRBV12-3/TRBV12-4	TRBJ2-7	-	-	CASSSQWGEQYF	TGTGCCAGCAGTTCACAGTGGGGCGAGCAGTACTTC
TRBV4-1	TRBJ2-3	-	few	CASSLPGDTQYF	TGCGCCAGCTCGCTCCCGGGGGATACGCAGTATTTT
TRBV7-8	TRBJ1-1	-	many	CASSASGVTEAFF	TGTGCCAGCAGCGCCAGCGGGGTGACTGAAGCTTTCTTT
TRBV7-2	TRBJ2-1	TRBD2	few	CASRLLAGGPYEQFF	TGTGCCAGCAGACTACTAGCGGGGGGGCCCTATGAGCAGTTCTTC
TRBV6-2/TRBV6-3	TRBJ1-5	-	few	CASNPGEEQPQHF	TGTGCCAGCAACCCCGGAGAGGAACAGCCCCAGCATTTT
TRBV20-1	TRBJ2-5	TRBD2	few	CSARPQGGGAGETQYF	TGCAGTGCTAGACCACAAGGCGGGGGGGCCGGAGAGACCCAGTACTTC
TRBV10-2	TRBJ2-2	TRBD1	many	CASSGGQENTGELFF	TGCGCCAGCAGCGGGGGACAGGAGAACACCGGGGAGCTGTTTTTT
TRBV18	TRBJ2-1	TRBD2	-	CASLSGGAYNEQFF	TGTGCCAGCCTCAGCGGGGGGGCCTACAATGAGCAGTTCTTC
TRBV7-2	TRBJ2-1	-	many	CASSSAGHHEQFF	TGTGCCAGCAGCTCAGCAGGGCACCATGAGCAGTTCTTC
TRBV18	TRBJ2-1	-	many	CASSPTGDNEQFF	TGTGCCAGCTCACCCACGGGAGACAATGAGCAGTTCTTC
TRBV10-3	TRBJ2-1	-	many	CAISRQEFQEQFF	TGTGCCATCAGTCGACAGGAATTCCAAGAGCAGTTCTTC
TRBV6-5	TRBJ2-1	-	few	CASVSLGDEQFF	TGTGCCAGCGTAAGCTTAGGGGACGAGCAGTTCTTC
TRBV11-2	TRBJ2-5	-	-	CASSHDTAGETQYF	TGTGCCAGCAGCCATGACACTGCCGGAGAGACCCAGTACTTC
TRBV4-3	TRBJ2-1	-	many	CASSPWTWSYNEQFF	TGCGCCAGCAGCCCCTGGACGTGGTCCTACAATGAGCAGTTCTTC
TRBV20-1	TRBJ2-1	-	few	CSAREERWYNEQFF	TGCAGTGCTAGAGAGGAGCGGTGGTACAATGAGCAGTTCTTC
TRBV24-1	TRBJ2-5	TRBD1	many	CATSANTGAVETQYF	TGTGCCACCAGCGCTAACACAGGGGCGGTAGAGACCCAGTACTTC
TRBV11-2	TRBJ2-5	-	many	CASTDGRPETQYF	TGTGCCAGCACCGACGGACGGCCGGAGACCCAGTACTTC
TRBV7-2	TRBJ1-2	-	-	CASSYGGGRYGYTF	TGTGCCAGCAGCTATGGGGGGGGCCGATATGGCTACACCTTC